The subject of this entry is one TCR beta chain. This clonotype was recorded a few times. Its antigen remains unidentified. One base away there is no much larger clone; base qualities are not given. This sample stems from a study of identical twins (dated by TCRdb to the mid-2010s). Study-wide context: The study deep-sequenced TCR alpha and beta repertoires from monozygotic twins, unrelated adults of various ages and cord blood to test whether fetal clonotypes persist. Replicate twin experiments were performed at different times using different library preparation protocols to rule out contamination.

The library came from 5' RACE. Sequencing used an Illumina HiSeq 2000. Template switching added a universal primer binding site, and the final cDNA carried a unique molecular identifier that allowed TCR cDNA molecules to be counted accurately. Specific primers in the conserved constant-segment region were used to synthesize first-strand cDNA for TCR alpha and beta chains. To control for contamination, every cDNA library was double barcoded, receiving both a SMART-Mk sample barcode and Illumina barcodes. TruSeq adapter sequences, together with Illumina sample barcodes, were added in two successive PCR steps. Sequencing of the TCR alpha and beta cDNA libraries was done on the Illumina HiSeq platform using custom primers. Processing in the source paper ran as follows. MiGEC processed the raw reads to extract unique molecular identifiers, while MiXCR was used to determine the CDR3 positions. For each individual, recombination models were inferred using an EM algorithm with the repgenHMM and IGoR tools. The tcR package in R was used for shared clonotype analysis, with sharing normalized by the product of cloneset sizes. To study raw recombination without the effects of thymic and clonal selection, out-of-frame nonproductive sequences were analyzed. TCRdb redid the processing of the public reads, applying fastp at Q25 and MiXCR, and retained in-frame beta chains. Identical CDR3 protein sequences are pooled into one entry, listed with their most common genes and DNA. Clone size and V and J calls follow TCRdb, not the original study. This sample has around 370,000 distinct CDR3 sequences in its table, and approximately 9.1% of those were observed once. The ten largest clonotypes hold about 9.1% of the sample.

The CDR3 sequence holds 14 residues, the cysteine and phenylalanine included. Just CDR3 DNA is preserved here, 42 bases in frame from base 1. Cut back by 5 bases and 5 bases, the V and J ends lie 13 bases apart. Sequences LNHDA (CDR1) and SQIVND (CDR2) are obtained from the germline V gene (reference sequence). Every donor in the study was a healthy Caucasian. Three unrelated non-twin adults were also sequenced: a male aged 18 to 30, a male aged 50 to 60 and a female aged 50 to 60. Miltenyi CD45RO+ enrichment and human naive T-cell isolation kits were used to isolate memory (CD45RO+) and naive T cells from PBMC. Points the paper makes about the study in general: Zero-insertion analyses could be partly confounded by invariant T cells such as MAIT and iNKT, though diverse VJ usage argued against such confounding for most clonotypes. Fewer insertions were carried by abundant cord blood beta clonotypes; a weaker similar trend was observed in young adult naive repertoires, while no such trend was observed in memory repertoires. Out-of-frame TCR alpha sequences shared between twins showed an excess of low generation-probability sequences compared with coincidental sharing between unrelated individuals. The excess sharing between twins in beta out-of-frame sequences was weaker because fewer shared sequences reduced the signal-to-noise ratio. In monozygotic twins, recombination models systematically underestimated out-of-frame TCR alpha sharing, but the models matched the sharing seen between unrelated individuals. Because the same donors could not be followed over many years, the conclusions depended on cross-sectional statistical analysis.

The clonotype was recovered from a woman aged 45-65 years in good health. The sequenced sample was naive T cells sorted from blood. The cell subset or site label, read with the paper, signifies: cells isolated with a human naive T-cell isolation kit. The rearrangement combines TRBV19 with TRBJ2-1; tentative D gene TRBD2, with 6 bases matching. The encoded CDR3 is CASSLLGLHNEQFF. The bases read TGTGCCAGTAGTCTCCTGGGACTCCACAATGAGCAGTTCTTC.